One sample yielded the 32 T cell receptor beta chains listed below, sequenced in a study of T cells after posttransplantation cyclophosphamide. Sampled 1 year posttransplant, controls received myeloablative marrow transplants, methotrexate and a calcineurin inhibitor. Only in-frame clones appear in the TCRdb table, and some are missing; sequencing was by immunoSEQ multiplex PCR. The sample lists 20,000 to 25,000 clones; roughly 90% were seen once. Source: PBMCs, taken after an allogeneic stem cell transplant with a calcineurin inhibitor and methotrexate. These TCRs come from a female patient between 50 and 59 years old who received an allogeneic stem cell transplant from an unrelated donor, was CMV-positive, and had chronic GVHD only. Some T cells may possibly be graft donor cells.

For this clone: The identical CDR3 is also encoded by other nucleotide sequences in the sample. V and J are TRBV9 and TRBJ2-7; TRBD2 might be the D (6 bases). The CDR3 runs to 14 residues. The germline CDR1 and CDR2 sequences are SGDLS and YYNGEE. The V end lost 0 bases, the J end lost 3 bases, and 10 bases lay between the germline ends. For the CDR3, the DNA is TGTGCCAGCAGCGTAGGACTAGGTAGCTACGAGCAGTACTTC. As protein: CASSVGLGSYEQYF.

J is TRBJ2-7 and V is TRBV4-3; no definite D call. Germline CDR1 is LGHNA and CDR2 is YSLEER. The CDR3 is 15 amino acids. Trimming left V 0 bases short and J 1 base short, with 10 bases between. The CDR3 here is CASSQDLSPSYEQYF. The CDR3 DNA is TGCGCCAGCAGCCAAGATTTAAGCCCGTCCTACGAGCAGTACTTC.

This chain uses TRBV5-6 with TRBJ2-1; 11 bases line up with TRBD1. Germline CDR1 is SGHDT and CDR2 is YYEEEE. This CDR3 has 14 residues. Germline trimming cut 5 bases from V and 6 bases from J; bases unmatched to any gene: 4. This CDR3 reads CASRAGTGGNEQFF. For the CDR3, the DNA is TGTGCCAGCAGGGCCGGGACAGGGGGCAATGAGCAGTTCTTC.

In nucleotides, the CDR3 is TGTGCTAGTGGTTTGGTAAAAGGACAGGGCGTCTATGGCTACACCTTC. Encoded protein: CASGLVKGQGVYGYTF. The gene calls are TRBV12-5 and TRBJ1-2; TRBD1 matches 8 bases. V shed 0 bases and J 4 bases; nucleotides not matched to a gene: 7. Germline values: CDR1 LGHNT, CDR2 FRNRAP. The CDR3 is 16 amino acids.

In nucleotides, the CDR3 is TGTGCCAGCAGTTCGACAGGGGGCGGTCAGCCCCAGCATTTT. Translated, it gives CASSSTGGGQPQHF. This sequence joins TRBV11-2 and TRBJ1-5, with 10 nucleotides matching TRBD1. The V gene's germline CDR1 is SGHAT and CDR2 FQNNGV. This CDR3 has 14 residues. V gave up 6 bases and J gave up 6 bases; unmatched junction bases: 5.

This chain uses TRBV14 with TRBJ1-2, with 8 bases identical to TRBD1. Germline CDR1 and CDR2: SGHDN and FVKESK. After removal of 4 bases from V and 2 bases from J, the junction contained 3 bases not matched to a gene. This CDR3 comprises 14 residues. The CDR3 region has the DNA TGTGCCAGCAGCCCCTCAGGGGGCAACTATGGCTACACCTTC. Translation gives CASSPSGGNYGYTF.

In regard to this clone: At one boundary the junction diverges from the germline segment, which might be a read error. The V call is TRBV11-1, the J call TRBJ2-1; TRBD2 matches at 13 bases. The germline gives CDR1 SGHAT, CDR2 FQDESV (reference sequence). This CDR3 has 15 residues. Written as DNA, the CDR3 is TGTGCCAGCAGATTAGGGACTAGCGGGAACAATGAGCAGTTCTTC. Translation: CASRLGTSGNNEQFF. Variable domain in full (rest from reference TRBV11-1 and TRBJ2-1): EAEVAQSPRYKITEKSQAVAFWCDPISGHATLYWYRQILGQGPELLVQFQDESVVDDSQLPKDRFSAERLKGVDSTLKIQPAELGDSAMYLCASRLGTSGNNEQFFGPGTRLTVL.

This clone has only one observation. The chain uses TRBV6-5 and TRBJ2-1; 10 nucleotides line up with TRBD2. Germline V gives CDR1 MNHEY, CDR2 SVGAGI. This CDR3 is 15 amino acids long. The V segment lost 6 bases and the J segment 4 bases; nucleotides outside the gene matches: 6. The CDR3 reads CASRVRGLAYNEQFF. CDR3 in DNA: TGTGCCAGCAGAGTACGGGGACTAGCGTACAATGAGCAGTTCTTC.

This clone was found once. As DNA, the CDR3 is TGTGCCAGCAGCTCACAGGGGTTCGCCTACGAGCAGTACTTC. Its translation: CASSSQGFAYEQYF. The chain combines TRBV7-8 with TRBJ2-7; 7 bases align to TRBD1. The V gene's germline CDR1 is SGHVS and CDR2 FQNEAQ. The CDR3 is 14 amino acids. V dropped 4 bases and J dropped 2; count of bases not matched to a gene: 5.

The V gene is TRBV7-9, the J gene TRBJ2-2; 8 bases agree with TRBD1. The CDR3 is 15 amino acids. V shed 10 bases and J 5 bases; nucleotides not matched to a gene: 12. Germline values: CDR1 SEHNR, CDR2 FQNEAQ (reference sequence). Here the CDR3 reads CATPYPGGITGELFF. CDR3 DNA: TGTGCCACGCCTTACCCAGGGGGCATTACCGGGGAGCTGTTTTTT.

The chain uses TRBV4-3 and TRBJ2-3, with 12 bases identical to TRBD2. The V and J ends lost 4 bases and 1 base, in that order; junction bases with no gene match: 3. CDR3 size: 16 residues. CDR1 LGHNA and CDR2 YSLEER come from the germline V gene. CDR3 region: CASSLGLAGRTDTQYF. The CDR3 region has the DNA TGCGCCAGCAGCCTCGGACTAGCGGGGCGCACAGATACGCAGTATTTT.

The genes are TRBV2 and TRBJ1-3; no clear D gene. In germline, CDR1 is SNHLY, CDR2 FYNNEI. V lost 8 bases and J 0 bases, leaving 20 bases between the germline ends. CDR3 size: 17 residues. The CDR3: CASALLVRLVSGNTIYF. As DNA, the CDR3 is TGTGCCAGCGCACTACTAGTCCGCCTAGTCTCTGGAAACACCATATATTTT.

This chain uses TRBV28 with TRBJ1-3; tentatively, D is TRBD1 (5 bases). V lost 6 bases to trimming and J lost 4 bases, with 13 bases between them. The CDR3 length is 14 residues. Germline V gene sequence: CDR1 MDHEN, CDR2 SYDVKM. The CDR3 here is CASRPPAGGNTIYF. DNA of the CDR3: TGTGCCAGCAGACCCCCGGCAGGGGGAAACACCATATATTTT.

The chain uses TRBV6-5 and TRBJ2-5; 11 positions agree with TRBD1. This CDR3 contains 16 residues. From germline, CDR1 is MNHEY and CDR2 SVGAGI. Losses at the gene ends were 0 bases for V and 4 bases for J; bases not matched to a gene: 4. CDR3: CASSYSADRGRETQYF. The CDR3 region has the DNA TGTGCCAGCAGTTACTCCGCGGACAGGGGGCGAGAGACCCAGTACTTC.

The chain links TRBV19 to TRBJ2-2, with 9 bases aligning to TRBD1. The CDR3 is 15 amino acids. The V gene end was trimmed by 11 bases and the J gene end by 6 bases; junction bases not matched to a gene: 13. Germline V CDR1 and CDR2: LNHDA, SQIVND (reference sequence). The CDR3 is CASSGTGNRAGELFF. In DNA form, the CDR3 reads TGTGCCTCTTCCGGGACAGGGAACAGGGCCGGGGAGCTGTTTTTT.

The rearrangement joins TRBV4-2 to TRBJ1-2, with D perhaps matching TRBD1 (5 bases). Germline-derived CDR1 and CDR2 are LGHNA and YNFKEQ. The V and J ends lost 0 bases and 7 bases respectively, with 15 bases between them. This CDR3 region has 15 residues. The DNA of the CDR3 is TGTGCCAGCAGCCAAGACTGGGACGGACTAGGTGGCTACACCTTC. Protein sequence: CASSQDWDGLGGYTF.

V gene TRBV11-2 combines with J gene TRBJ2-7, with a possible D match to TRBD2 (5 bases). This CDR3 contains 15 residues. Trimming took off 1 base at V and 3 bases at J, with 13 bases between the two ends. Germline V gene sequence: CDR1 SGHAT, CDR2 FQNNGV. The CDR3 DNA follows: TGTGCCAGCAGCTTAGCGGGGTCCGGACTCTACGAGCAGTACTTC. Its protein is CASSLAGSGLYEQYF.

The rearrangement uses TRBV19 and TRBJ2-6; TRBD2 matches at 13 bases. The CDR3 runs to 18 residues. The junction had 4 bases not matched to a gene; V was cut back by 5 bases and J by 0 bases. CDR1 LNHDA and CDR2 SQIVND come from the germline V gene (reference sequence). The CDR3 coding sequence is TGTGCCAGTAGTCCAAGGACTAGCGGGAGCTCTGGGGCCAACGTCCTGACTTTC. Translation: CASSPRTSGSSGANVLTF.

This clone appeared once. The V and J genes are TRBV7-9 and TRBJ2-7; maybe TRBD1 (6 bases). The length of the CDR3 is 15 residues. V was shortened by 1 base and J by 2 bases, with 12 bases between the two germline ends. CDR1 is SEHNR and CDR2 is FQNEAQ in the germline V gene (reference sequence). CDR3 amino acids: CASSLVGTPTYEQYF. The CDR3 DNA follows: TGTGCCAGCAGCTTAGTAGGGACACCGACCTACGAGCAGTACTTC. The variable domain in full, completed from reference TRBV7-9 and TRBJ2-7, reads DTGVSQNPRHKITKRGQNVTFRCDPISEHNRLYWYRQTLGQGPEFLTYFQNEAQLEKSRLLSDRFSAERPKGSFSTLEIQRTEQGDSAMYLCASSLVGTPTYEQYFGPGTRLTVT.

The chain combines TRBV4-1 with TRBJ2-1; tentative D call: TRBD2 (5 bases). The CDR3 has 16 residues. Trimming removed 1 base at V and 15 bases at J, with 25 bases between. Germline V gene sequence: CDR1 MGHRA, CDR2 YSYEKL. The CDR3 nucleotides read TGCGCCAGCAGCCAAGGATACGATAGGCTAGTGGGAGAAAGGTTCTTC. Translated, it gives CASSQGYDRLVGERFF.

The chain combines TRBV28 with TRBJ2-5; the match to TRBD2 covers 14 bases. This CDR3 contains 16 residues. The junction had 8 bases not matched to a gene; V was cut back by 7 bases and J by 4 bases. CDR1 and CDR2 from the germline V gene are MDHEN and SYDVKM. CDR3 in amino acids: CASTPGGLAGVETQYF. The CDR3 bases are TGTGCCAGCACCCCCGGGGGACTAGCGGGAGTAGAGACCCAGTACTTC.

Here the CDR3 reads CAVGYKGQANEKLFF. CDR3 sequence (DNA): TGTGCCGTAGGATATAAGGGACAGGCTAATGAAAAACTGTTTTTT. The J gene is TRBJ1-4, the V gene TRBV30; 8 positions match TRBD1. The CDR3 consists of 15 residues. V lost 8 bases, J lost 3 bases, and 11 bases stayed unmatched. Germline lookup yields CDR1 GTSNPN and CDR2 SVGIG (reference sequence).

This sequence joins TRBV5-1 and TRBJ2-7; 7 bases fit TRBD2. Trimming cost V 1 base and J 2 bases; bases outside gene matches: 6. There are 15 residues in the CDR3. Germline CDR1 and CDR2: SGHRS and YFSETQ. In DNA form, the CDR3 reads TGCGCCAGCAGCTTGTCGCCAGCGGGAACCTACGAGCAGTACTTC. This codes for CASSLSPAGTYEQYF.

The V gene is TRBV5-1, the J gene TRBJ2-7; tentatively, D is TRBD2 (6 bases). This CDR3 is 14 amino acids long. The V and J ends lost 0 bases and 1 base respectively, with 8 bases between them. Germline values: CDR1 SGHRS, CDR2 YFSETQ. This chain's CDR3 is CASSLVRGSYEQYF. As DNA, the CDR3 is TGCGCCAGCAGCTTGGTTCGGGGGTCCTACGAGCAGTACTTC. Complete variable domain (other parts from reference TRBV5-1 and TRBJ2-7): KAGVTQTPRYLIKTRGQQVTLSCSPISGHRSVSWYQQTPGQGLQFLFEYFSETQRNKGNFPGRFSGRQFSNSRSEMNVSTLELGDSALYLCASSLVRGSYEQYFGPGTRLTVT.

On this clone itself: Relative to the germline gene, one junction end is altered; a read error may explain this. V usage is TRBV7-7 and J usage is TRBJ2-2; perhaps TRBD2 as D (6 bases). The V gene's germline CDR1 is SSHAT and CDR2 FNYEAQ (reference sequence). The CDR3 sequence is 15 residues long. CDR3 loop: CASSLNTAGTGELFF. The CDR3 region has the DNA TGTGCTAGCAGCCTAAACACGGCGGGGACCGGGGAGCTGTTTTTT. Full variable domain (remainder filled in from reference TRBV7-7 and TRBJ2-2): GAGVSQSPRYKVTKRGQDVTLRCDPISSHATLYWYQQALGQGPEFLTYFNYEAQPDKSGLPSDRFSAERPEGSISTLTIQRTEQRDSAMYRCASSLNTAGTGELFFGEGSRLTVL.

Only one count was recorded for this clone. For the CDR3, the DNA is TGTGCCAGCAGCGGGACTAGTCTCTCCTACGAGCAGTACTTC. It translates to CASSGTSLSYEQYF. The chain couples TRBV11-2 to TRBJ2-7; 8 bases align to TRBD2. J gave up 0 bases and V 5 bases, and 3 bases lay outside the gene matches. This CDR3 comprises 14 residues. Germline loops: CDR1 SGHAT, CDR2 FQNNGV.

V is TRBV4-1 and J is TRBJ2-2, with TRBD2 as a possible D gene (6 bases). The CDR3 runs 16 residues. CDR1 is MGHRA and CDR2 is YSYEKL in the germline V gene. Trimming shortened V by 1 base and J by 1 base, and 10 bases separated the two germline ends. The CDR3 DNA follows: TGCGCCAGCAGCCAAGTGGCCGGGAGGAACACCGGGGAGCTGTTTTTT. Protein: CASSQVAGRNTGELFF.

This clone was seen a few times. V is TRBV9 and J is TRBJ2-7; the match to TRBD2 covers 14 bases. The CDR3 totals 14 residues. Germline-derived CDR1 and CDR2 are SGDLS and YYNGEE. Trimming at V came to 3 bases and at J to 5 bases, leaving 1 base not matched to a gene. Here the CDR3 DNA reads TGTGCCAGCAGCGGACTAGCGGGAGGGAACGAGCAGTACTTC. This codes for CASSGLAGGNEQYF.

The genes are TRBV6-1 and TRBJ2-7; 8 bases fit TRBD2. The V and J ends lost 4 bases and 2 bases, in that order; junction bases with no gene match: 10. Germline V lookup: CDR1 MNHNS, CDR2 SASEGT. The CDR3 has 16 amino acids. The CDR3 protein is CASSVSSTGLAYEQYF. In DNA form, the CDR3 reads TGTGCCAGCAGTGTTTCTTCAACGGGACTAGCCTACGAGCAGTACTTC.

CDR3 DNA: TGTGCCAGCAGCCAAGATTGGGACTTACCCCTCCACTTT. Amino acids: CASSQDWDLPLHF. The V gene is TRBV4-2, the J gene TRBJ1-6; tentatively, D is TRBD1 (5 bases). The CDR3 is 13 residues long. Germline V gene lookup returns CDR1 LGHNA and CDR2 YNFKEQ. V shed 0 bases and J shed 12 bases, with 9 bases lying between them.

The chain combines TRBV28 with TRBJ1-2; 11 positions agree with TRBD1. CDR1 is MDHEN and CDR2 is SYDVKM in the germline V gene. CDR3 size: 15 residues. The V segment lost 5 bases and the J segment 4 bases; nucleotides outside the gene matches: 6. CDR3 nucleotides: TGTGCCAGCAGTCTAGGGACAGGGGGGACCTATGGCTACACCTTC. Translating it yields CASSLGTGGTYGYTF.

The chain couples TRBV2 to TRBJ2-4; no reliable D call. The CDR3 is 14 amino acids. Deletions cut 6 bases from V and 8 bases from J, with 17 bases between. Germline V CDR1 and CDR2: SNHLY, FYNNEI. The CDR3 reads CASRIILNTDIQYF. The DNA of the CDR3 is TGTGCCAGCAGGATTATCCTAAATACGGACATTCAGTACTTC.